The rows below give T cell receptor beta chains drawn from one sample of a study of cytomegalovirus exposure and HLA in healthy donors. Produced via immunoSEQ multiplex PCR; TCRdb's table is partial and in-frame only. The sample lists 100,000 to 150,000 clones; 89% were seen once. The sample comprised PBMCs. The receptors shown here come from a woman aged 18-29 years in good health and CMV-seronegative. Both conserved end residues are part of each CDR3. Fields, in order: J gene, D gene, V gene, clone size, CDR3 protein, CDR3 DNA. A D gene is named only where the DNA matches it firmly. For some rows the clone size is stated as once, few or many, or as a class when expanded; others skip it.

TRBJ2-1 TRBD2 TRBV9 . CASERGGRDNEQFF TGTGCCAGCGAACGGGGGGGCCGCGACAATGAGCAGTTCTTC
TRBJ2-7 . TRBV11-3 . CASSLGSGYEQYF TGTGCCAGCAGCCTAGGTTCAGGCTACGAGCAGTACTTC
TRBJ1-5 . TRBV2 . CAAARLNNQPQHF TGTGCCGCCGCCAGGCTCAACAATCAGCCCCAGCATTTT
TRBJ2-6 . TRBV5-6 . CASSWFNRAGANVLTF TGTGCCAGCAGCTGGTTTAACAGGGCTGGGGCCAACGTCCTGACTTTC
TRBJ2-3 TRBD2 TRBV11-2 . CASIPRGRSTDTQYF TGTGCCAGCATCCCGCGGGGGAGATCCACAGATACGCAGTATTTT
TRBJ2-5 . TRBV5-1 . CASRIGAVRETQYF TGCGCCAGCAGGATAGGTGCGGTTCGGGAGACCCAGTACTTC
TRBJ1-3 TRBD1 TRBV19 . CASTPVGDRGGRTIYF TGTGCCAGTACCCCAGTCGGGGACAGGGGGGGACGCACCATATATTTT
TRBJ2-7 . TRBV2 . CASRDSTQQYF TGTGCCAGCAGGGACTCCACCCAGCAGTACTTC
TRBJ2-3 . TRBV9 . CASSVAVADTQYF TGTGCCAGCAGCGTAGCTGTTGCAGATACGCAGTATTTT
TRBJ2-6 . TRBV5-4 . CASSLDIGQAQFSGANVLTF TGTGCCAGCAGCTTGGATATTGGGCAGGCCCAATTCTCTGGGGCCAACGTCCTGACTTTC
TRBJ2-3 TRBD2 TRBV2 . CASRSSGGVTDTQYF TGTGCCAGCAGAAGTAGCGGGGGGGTCACAGATACGCAGTATTTT
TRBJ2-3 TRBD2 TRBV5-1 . CASSLGLAGTDTQYF TGCGCCAGCAGTCTCGGACTAGCGGGCACAGATACGCAGTATTTT
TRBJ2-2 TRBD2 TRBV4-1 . CASSQVGGSGELFF TGCGCCAGCAGCCAAGTCGGGGGGTCCGGGGAGCTGTTTTTT
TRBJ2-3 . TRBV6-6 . CASRTESTDTQYF TGTGCCAGCCGGACAGAGAGCACAGATACGCAGTATTTT
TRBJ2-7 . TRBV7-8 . CASSLTAGMYYSYEQYF TGTGCCAGCAGCCTAACCGCCGGTATGTACTACTCCTACGAGCAGTACTTC
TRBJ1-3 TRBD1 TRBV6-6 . CASSSQGAVAGNTIYF TGTGCCAGCAGCTCACAGGGGGCCGTCGCTGGAAACACCATATATTTT
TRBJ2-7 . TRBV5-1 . CASSLGQGGYEQYF TGCGCCAGCAGCTTAGGGCAGGGAGGCTACGAGCAGTACTTC
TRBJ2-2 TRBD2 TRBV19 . CASRETSGVNTGELFF TGTGCCAGTAGAGAGACTAGCGGGGTTAACACCGGGGAGCTGTTTTTT
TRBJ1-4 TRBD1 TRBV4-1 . CASSWTGNEKLFF TGCGCCAGCAGCTGGACAGGCAATGAAAAACTGTTTTTT
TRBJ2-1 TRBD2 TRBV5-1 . CASSLSGGYNEQFF TGCGCCAGCAGCTTATCGGGGGGCTACAATGAGCAGTTCTTC
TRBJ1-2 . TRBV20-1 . CSARLFDGYTF TGCAGTGCTCGTCTTTTCGATGGCTACACCTTC
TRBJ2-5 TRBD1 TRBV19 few CATNDRGETQYF TGTGCCACCAACGACAGGGGCGAGACCCAGTACTTC
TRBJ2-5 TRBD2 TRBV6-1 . CASSETSGGAETQYF TGTGCCAGCAGTGAAACTAGCGGGGGGGCCGAGACCCAGTACTTC
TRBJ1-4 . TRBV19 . CASSTAASNEKLFF TGTGCCAGTAGTACGGCAGCTAGTAATGAAAAACTGTTTTTT
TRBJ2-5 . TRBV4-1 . CASSQQLVGQETQYF TGCGCCAGCAGCCAACAGCTAGTCGGGCAAGAGACCCAGTACTTC
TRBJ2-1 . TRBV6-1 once CASSEFAALNEQFF TGTGCCAGCAGTGAATTCGCAGCACTAAATGAGCAGTTCTTC
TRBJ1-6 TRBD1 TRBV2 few CASSGQGENSPLHF TGTGCCAGCAGTGGACAGGGTGAGAATTCACCCCTCCACTTT
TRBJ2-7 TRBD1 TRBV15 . CATSRDRHRYEQYF TGTGCCACCAGCCGGGACAGGCACCGCTACGAGCAGTACTTC
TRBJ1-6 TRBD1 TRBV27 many CASSSTGTGGGLVRSPLHF TGTGCCAGCAGTTCGACCGGGACAGGGGGCGGGTTGGTGAGGTCACCCCTCCACTTT
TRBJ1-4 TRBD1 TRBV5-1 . CASRATGGGFEKLFF TGCGCCAGCAGGGCGACAGGGGGCGGCTTTGAAAAACTGTTTTTT
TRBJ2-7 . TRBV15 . CATSRDRDNSYEQYF TGTGCCACCAGCAGAGATCGGGACAACTCCTACGAGCAGTACTTC
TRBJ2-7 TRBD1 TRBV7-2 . CASSQGALYEQYF TGTGCCAGCAGCCAGGGGGCCCTCTACGAGCAGTACTTC
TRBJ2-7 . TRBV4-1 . CASSQEGAGGLYEQYF TGCGCCAGCAGCCAAGAGGGGGCGGGTGGTCTGTACGAGCAGTACTTC
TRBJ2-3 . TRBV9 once CASSVHGRGSTDTQYF TGTGCCAGCAGCGTACATGGCCGGGGGAGCACAGATACGCAGTATTTT
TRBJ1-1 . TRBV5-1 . CASSLTTGANTEAFF TGCGCCAGCAGCTTGACGACAGGAGCGAACACTGAAGCTTTCTTT
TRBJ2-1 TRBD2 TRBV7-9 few CAYERTSGGGEQFF TGTGCCTATGAACGGACTAGCGGGGGAGGTGAGCAGTTCTTC
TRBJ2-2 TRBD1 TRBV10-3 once CAISELGDRDRDTGELFF TGTGCCATCAGTGAGTTAGGGGACAGGGATCGGGACACCGGGGAGCTGTTTTTT
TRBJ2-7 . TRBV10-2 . CASSHGGLRGYEQYF TGCGCCAGCAGTCATGGGGGCCTCCGAGGCTACGAGCAGTACTTC
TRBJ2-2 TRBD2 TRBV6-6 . CASSYRLAGNTGELFF TGTGCCAGCAGTTATCGGCTAGCGGGGAACACCGGGGAGCTGTTTTTT
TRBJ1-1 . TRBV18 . CASSPRTDTEAFF TGTGCCAGCTCACCAAGAACAGACACTGAAGCTTTCTTT
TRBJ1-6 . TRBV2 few CASSAEATGAANSPLHF TGTGCCAGCAGTGCGGAGGCGACGGGAGCGGCTAATTCACCCCTCCACTTT
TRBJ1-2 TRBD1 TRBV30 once CAREYAQGQGIGGYTF TGTGCCAGGGAATACGCGCAGGGACAGGGTATCGGAGGCTACACCTTC
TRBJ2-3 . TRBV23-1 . CASSQGGWQFIITDTQYF TGCGCCAGCAGTCAAGGGGGGTGGCAATTTATTATCACAGATACGCAGTATTTT
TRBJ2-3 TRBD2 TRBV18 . CASSPLAGGRASTDTQYF TGTGCCAGCTCACCCCTAGCGGGGGGCCGGGCTAGCACAGATACGCAGTATTTT
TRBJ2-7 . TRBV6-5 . CASSFGGGLWEQYF TGTGCCAGCAGCTTTGGGGGGGGCCTATGGGAGCAGTACTTC
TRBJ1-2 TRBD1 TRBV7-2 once CASTPAGQEGYGYTF TGTGCCAGCACTCCTGCGGGACAGGAGGGGTATGGCTACACCTTC
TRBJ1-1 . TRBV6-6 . CASRQENTEAFF TGTGCCAGTAGGCAGGAGAACACTGAAGCTTTCTTT
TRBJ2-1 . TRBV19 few CASHPLGASYNEQFF TGTGCCAGTCACCCCCTAGGCGCCTCCTACAATGAGCAGTTCTTC
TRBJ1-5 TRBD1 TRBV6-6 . CASSSATGAHQPQHF TGTGCCAGCAGTTCGGCCACAGGGGCACATCAGCCCCAGCATTTT
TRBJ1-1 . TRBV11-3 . CASSLRGKRNTEAFF TGTGCCAGCAGCTTAAGGGGGAAAAGGAACACTGAAGCTTTCTTT
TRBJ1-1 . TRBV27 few CASSLYTNTEAFF TGTGCCAGCAGTTTATACACGAACACTGAAGCTTTCTTT